A single sample is the source of the 18 T cell receptor beta chains below, sequenced in a study of control samples from healthy donors and cancer patients. Repertoires were generated with immunoSEQ multiplex PCR, while TCRdb's copy carries only in-frame clones and drops some. The table has about 94,000 clones, about nine tenths seen once. Material: blood. The source of these receptors is a woman younger than 35 in good health.

The rearrangement joins TRBV5-1 to TRBJ1-1; weak D call: TRBD1 (6 bases). This CDR3 comprises 15 residues. The V end was cut by 2 bases, the J end by 4 bases, with 15 bases between. Germline V lookup: CDR1 SGHRS, CDR2 YFSETQ. The CDR3 here is CASSFSGGVGTEAFF. The CDR3 DNA reads as TGCGCCAGCAGCTTTTCGGGGGGCGTTGGCACTGAAGCTTTCTTT.

This clone occurred a few times. This rearrangement joins TRBV5-4 to TRBJ2-7; unclear D gene. The CDR3 loop spans 11 amino acids. Trimming removed 4 bases at V and 0 bases at J, with 2 bases between. Germline V CDR1 and CDR2: SGHNT, YYREEE (reference sequence). CDR3 amino acids: CASSNSYEQYF. In nucleotides, the CDR3 is TGTGCCAGCAGCAACTCCTACGAGCAGTACTTC.

The rearrangement uses TRBV19 and TRBJ1-2; D gene ambiguous. Germline V gene data show CDR1 as LNHDA and CDR2 as SQIVND (reference sequence). The CDR3 covers 15 residues. The ends were cut back, 3 bases at V and 3 bases at J, with 14 bases in the middle. The CDR3 loop is CASSISAEYYYGYTF. As DNA, the CDR3 is TGTGCCAGTAGTATTTCCGCGGAATATTACTATGGCTACACCTTC.

V gene TRBV7-9 combines with J gene TRBJ2-3; 8 bases agree with TRBD1. There are 15 residues in the CDR3. J was trimmed by 3 bases and V by 5 bases; bases with no gene match: 7. Germline loops: CDR1 SEHNR, CDR2 FQNEAQ (reference sequence). The CDR3 coding sequence is TGTGCCAGCAGCCCCCGGACAGGGTGGACAGATACGCAGTATTTT. This sequence encodes CASSPRTGWTDTQYF. The variable domain in full, with the rest retrieved from reference TRBV7-9 and TRBJ2-3, is DTGVSQNPRHKITKRGQNVTFRCDPISEHNRLYWYRQTLGQGPEFLTYFQNEAQLEKSRLLSDRFSAERPKGSFSTLEIQRTEQGDSAMYLCASSPRTGWTDTQYFGPGTRLTVL.

The genes are TRBV5-6 and TRBJ1-2; no firm D call. The CDR3 is 14 residues long. Trimming removed 0 bases at V and 3 bases at J, with 9 bases between. The germline gives CDR1 SGHDT, CDR2 YYEEEE. CDR3 region: CASSLEPTYYGYTF. CDR3 DNA sequence: TGTGCCAGCAGCTTGGAACCTACTTACTATGGCTACACCTTC.

The chain joins TRBV29-1 to TRBJ1-1, with 10 bases that match TRBD1. Germline V gives CDR1 SQVTM, CDR2 ANQGSEA. The CDR3 length is 13 residues. Trimming took 5 bases from V and 4 from J; bases not matched to a gene: 4. Written as DNA, the CDR3 is TGCAGCGTTTTATGGACAGGGGGCACTGAAGCTTTCTTT. Its translation is CSVLWTGGTEAFF.

This clone was seen only once. This sequence joins TRBV5-5 and TRBJ1-5; 10 bases align to TRBD1. This CDR3 contains 15 residues. V lost 4 bases and J lost 2; bases outside the gene matches: 3. Germline V gene lookup returns CDR1 SGHKS and CDR2 YYEKEE (reference sequence). As DNA, the CDR3 is TGTGCCAGCAGCCCGGGGACAGGGGGCAATCAGCCCCAGCATTTT. As protein: CASSPGTGGNQPQHF.

This rearrangement joins TRBV9 to TRBJ2-5; D call uncertain. Germline values: CDR1 SGDLS, CDR2 YYNGEE. There are 14 residues in the CDR3. Trimming removed 3 bases at V and 1 base at J, with 10 bases between. As DNA, the CDR3 is TGTGCCAGCAGCGGTAGTGGTTCCCAAGAGACCCAGTACTTC. Protein: CASSGSGSQETQYF. The entire variable domain, with the rest obtained from reference TRBV9 and TRBJ2-5, is as follows: DSGVTQTPKHLITATGQRVTLRCSPRSGDLSVYWYQQSLDQGLQFLIQYYNGEERAKGNILERFSAQQFPDLHSELNLSSLELGDSALYFCASSGSGSQETQYFGPGTRLLVL.

This clone was found once. The V and J genes are TRBV3-1 (or the pseudogene TRBV3-2) and TRBJ2-4; perhaps TRBD2 as D (6 bases). V gave up 0 bases and J gave up 10 bases, with 13 bases separating them. Germline V gene sequence: CDR1 LGHDT, CDR2 YNNKEL (reference sequence). The CDR3 sequence is 14 residues long. CDR3 nucleotide sequence: TGTGCCAGCAGCCAAGAATTGGCAGGGAGGATTCAGTACTTC. The encoded protein is CASSQELAGRIQYF.

This rearrangement joins TRBV6-6 to TRBJ2-5; 9 bases line up with TRBD2. Trimming cost V 5 bases and J 9 bases; bases outside gene matches: 13. The CDR3 loop spans 15 amino acids. From germline, CDR1 is MNHNY and CDR2 SVGAGI (reference sequence). Here the CDR3 DNA reads TGTGCCAGCAGTCCCAGTGCCACCAGCGGGGGGTCCCAGTACTTC. Encoded protein: CASSPSATSGGSQYF.

The chain links TRBV19 to TRBJ2-1, with 7 bases identical to TRBD2. Trimming at V came to 9 bases and at J to 5 bases, leaving 4 bases not matched to a gene. CDR1 and CDR2 (germline): LNHDA, SQIVND (reference sequence). The CDR3 is 12 amino acids. The CDR3 is CASRDYDNEQFF. In DNA, the CDR3 is TGTGCCAGCCGGGACTACGACAATGAGCAGTTCTTC.

The chain links TRBV7-2 to TRBJ2-7, with 11 bases lining up with TRBD2. With 2 bases clipped from V and 3 bases from J, the junction kept 3 bases outside the gene matches. CDR3 size: 15 residues. The V gene's germline CDR1 is SGHTA and CDR2 FQGNSA. The CDR3 loop is CASSLSSGGLYEQYF. The DNA for the CDR3 is TGTGCCAGCAGCTTATCTAGCGGGGGGCTCTACGAGCAGTACTTC.

The rearrangement joins TRBV5-1 to TRBJ2-1, with a tentative D call TRBD2 (7 bases). Trimming took off 4 bases at V and 7 bases at J, with 21 bases between the two ends. The CDR3 is 16 amino acids. Per the germline V gene, CDR1 is SGHRS and CDR2 is YFSETQ. The CDR3 sequence is CASSPLRGGDLNEQFF. The CDR3 DNA follows: TGCGCCAGCAGCCCTCTTAGGGGGGGTGACCTTAATGAGCAGTTCTTC.

V gene TRBV10-3 combines with J gene TRBJ2-7; TRBD2 matches at 8 bases. The CDR3 has 15 residues. Germline CDR1 ENHRY, CDR2 SYGVKD. V was clipped by 0 bases and J by 3 bases; unmatched bases: 4. The CDR3 nucleotides read TGTGCCATCAGTGAGTCAACCGGGGGGGGCTACGAGCAGTACTTC. Encoded protein: CAISESTGGGYEQYF.

This chain links TRBV10-2 with TRBJ2-5; 8 nucleotides match TRBD1. Trimming removed 7 bases from V and 5 bases from J; junction bases left unmatched: 6. The CDR3 length is 13 residues. Germline lookup yields CDR1 WSHSY and CDR2 SAAADI. CDR3 sequence reads: CASMAGGYETQYF. CDR3 bases: TGCGCCAGCATGGCAGGGGGCTATGAGACCCAGTACTTC.

V is TRBV14 and J is TRBJ1-1; TRBD1 is a possible D gene (5 bases). Germline CDR1 SGHDN, CDR2 FVKESK. Trimming took off 0 bases at V and 6 bases at J, with 14 bases between the two ends. The CDR3 is 15 residues long. The CDR3 sequence: CASSQDSWGRAEAFF. The CDR3 DNA reads TGTGCCAGCAGCCAAGATAGTTGGGGGAGGGCTGAAGCTTTCTTT.

The chain links TRBV28 to TRBJ1-4; no firm D call. V dropped 6 bases and J dropped 0 bases, with 8 bases sitting between them. There are 14 residues in the CDR3. CDR1 and CDR2 from the germline V gene are MDHEN and SYDVKM. CDR3 residues: CASRRGATNEKLFF. The CDR3 region has the DNA TGTGCCAGCAGACGTGGGGCAACTAATGAAAAACTGTTTTTT.

The gene calls are TRBV12-5 and TRBJ2-3, with 7 nucleotides matching TRBD1. CDR3 length: 16 amino acids. Germline V gives CDR1 LGHNT, CDR2 FRNRAP. Trimming at V came to 5 bases and at J to 1 base, leaving 9 bases not matched to a gene. CDR3 nucleotides: TGTGCTAGTGGTACAGGGACAGTGGGGGGCACAGATACGCAGTATTTT. It is translated as CASGTGTVGGTDTQYF.